These T cell receptor beta chains were read from a single sample in a study of blood T cell repertoires in COVID-19. Some clones are missing from TCRdb's copy, which holds only in-frame ones; the method was immunoSEQ multiplex PCR. The table records roughly 82,000 clones, less than 95% of them present only once. Sample: peripheral blood. These receptors all stem from a woman between 50 and 59 years old in a cohort sampled during active COVID-19. Each CDR3 is given with its conserved first and last residue. A D gene is named only where the DNA matches it firmly. Some rows have no size entry. The others give once, few or many, or a class for an expanded clone.

>17|TRBV4-2|TRBD2|TRBJ2-2|-
TGTGCCAGCAGCCAAGAGGAGCGGGAGGACGACACCGGGGAGCTGTTTTTT
CASSQEEREDDTGELFF
>14|TRBV9|TRBD1|TRBJ2-7|-
TGTGCCAGCAGCGCAGGACAGGGGGGGAACGAGCAGTACTTC
CASSAGQGGNEQYF
>12|TRBV30|-|TRBJ2-7|-
TGTGCCTGGAGTCTCGACCAGGCCGAGCAGTACTTC
CAWSLDQAEQYF
>17|TRBV2|TRBD2|TRBJ2-2|-
TGTGCCAGCAGTGAGGAACTAGCGGGAGACGGAAGCGGGGAGCTGTTTTTT
CASSEELAGDGSGELFF
>14|TRBV6-5|-|TRBJ1-2|few
TGTGCCAGCACCCCTTCCAGGGAGGACTATGGCTACACCTTC
CASTPSREDYGYTF
>15|TRBV5-4|TRBD2|TRBJ2-7|-
TGTGCCAGCAGCCCGGGACTAGCGGGAACCTACGAGCAGTACTTC
CASSPGLAGTYEQYF
>16|TRBV18|-|TRBJ1-2|-
TGTGCCAGCTCACCCTCCCACGAGCGGGCCTCCTATGGCTACACCTTC
CASSPSHERASYGYTF
>16|TRBV24-1|TRBD1|TRBJ2-1|-
TGTGCCACCAGTGACCTCCAGACAGGGGACCACAATGAGCAGTTCTTC
CATSDLQTGDHNEQFF
>15|TRBV18|TRBD2|TRBJ2-5|-
TGTGCCAGCTCTCGACTAGCGGGAGGGCAAGAGACCCAGTACTTC
CASSRLAGGQETQYF
>14|TRBV21-1|-|TRBJ2-6|once
TGTGCCAGCAGCAAGTCCGTGGGGGCCAACGTCCTGACTTTC
CASSKSVGANVLTF
>15|TRBV30|TRBD1|TRBJ2-5|-
TGTGCCTGGAGTGTAGCCCCGGACAGGGGCGCGACCCAGTACTTC
CAWSVAPDRGATQYF
>13|TRBV6-5|-|TRBJ2-7|-
TGTGCCAGCAGACCCGACAGCTTATACTGGGAGTACTTC
CASRPDSLYWEYF
>15|TRBV24-1|-|TRBJ2-1|few
TGTGCCACCAGTGATAATAGCGACTCCTACAATGAGCAGTTCTTC
CATSDNSDSYNEQFF
>16|TRBV7-8|TRBD2|TRBJ2-2|-
TGTGCCAGCAGCTTAGGAGCGGGAGGATCCACCGGGGAGCTGTTTTTT
CASSLGAGGSTGELFF
>12|TRBV27|-|TRBJ2-7|-
TGTGCCAGCAGTTTGTCCCCCGACGAGCAGTACTTC
CASSLSPDEQYF
>14|TRBV6-5|-|TRBJ2-7|-
TGTGCCAGCAGTTACGGGACTCACTCCTACGAGCAGTACTTC
CASSYGTHSYEQYF
>14|TRBV28|TRBD1|TRBJ2-7|once
TGTGCCAGCAGTCGGGACAGGGTAGGAAACGAGCAGTACTTC
CASSRDRVGNEQYF
>17|TRBV27|TRBD2|TRBJ2-1|-
TGTGCCAGCAGTTGGGGACTAGCGGTATCATCCTACAATGAGCAGTTCTTC
CASSWGLAVSSYNEQFF
>14|TRBV28|-|TRBJ2-7|-
TGTGCCAGCAGTTGGCGTGGCAGGGCCTACGAGCAGTACTTC
CASSWRGRAYEQYF
>16|TRBV7-2|TRBD2|TRBJ2-7|-
TGTGCCAGCAGCACACGCCGACTAGCGACCTCCTACGAGCAGTACTTC
CASSTRRLATSYEQYF
>13|TRBV6-5|-|TRBJ1-2|-
TGTGCCAGCAAGGGGGTCGGGGCCTATGGCTACACCTTC
CASKGVGAYGYTF
>15|TRBV6-5|-|TRBJ2-4|-
TGTGCCAGCAGTTACTCGGCGGTCGGGAGTTACATTCAGTACTTC
CASSYSAVGSYIQYF
>15|TRBV6-5|TRBD1|TRBJ2-7|-
TGTGCCACCAGCGTCTTGGGACAGGGCCTGCACGAGCAGTACTTC
CATSVLGQGLHEQYF
>16|TRBV7-6|TRBD1|TRBJ2-7|-
TGTGCCAGCAGCTTAGATGGGGGGACAGGGTCCTACGAGCAGTACTTC
CASSLDGGTGSYEQYF
>14|TRBV7-9|-|TRBJ1-4|few
TGTGCCAGCAGTCCCGACAGGCTCGTAGAAAAACTGTTTTTT
CASSPDRLVEKLFF
>16|TRBV4-1|-|TRBJ1-3|-
TGCGCCAGCAGCCAAGATTCGGGGGGAGATGGAAACACCATATATTTT
CASSQDSGGDGNTIYF
>17|TRBV4-1|TRBD2|TRBJ2-7|-
TGCGCCAGCAGCCAAGAGGGACTAGCGGGAGTATCCTACGAGCAGTACTTC
CASSQEGLAGVSYEQYF
>15|TRBV11-2|-|TRBJ1-4|-
TGTGCCAGCAGCTTAGCGCAGGGCGGGAGAAGGGCCCTGTTTTTT
CASSLAQGGRRALFF
>16|TRBV27|TRBD1|TRBJ2-3|-
TGTGCCAGCAGACTCCAAGGGGGCCTATTCACAGATACGCAGTATTTT
CASRLQGGLFTDTQYF
>17|TRBV10-3|TRBD2|TRBJ2-7|-
TGTGCCATCAGTGACCCTACTACCTCCGGGGGGTCCTACGAGCAGTACTTC
CAISDPTTSGGSYEQYF
>13|TRBV25-1|-|TRBJ2-1|-
TGTGCCAGCAGTGAATTGGAGGGCGTTGAGCAGTTCTTC
CASSELEGVEQFF
>14|TRBV3-1/TRBV3-2|-|TRBJ1-1|-
TGTGCCAGCAGCCCCCGGCCGACAGTCGCTGAAGCTTTCTTT
CASSPRPTVAEAFF
>15|TRBV25-1|TRBD2|TRBJ2-2|-
TGTGCCAGCAGTGGACTAGCGGGAGCCACCGGGGAGCTGTTTTTT
CASSGLAGATGELFF
>12|TRBV10-1|-|TRBJ2-7|few
TGCGCCAGCAGTGAGAAAACACGAGAGCAGTACTTC
CASSEKTREQYF
>16|TRBV5-1|-|TRBJ2-1|-
TGCGCCAGCAGCTTGGGAGTTCTCCAGGGATACAATGAGCAGTTCTTC
CASSLGVLQGYNEQFF
>16|TRBV3-1/TRBV3-2|TRBD1|TRBJ1-4|once
TGTGCCAGCACCCCGCAAGTCACAGGGGGCAATGAAAAACTGTTTTTT
CASTPQVTGGNEKLFF
>17|TRBV2|-|TRBJ2-5|-
TGTGCCAGCAGGCCCCTTGGACAGATTAAAGTGGAGGAGACCCAGTACTTC
CASRPLGQIKVEETQYF
>14|TRBV28|TRBD1|TRBJ2-7|-
TGTGCCAGCAGTGCCGCGACAGGGTATGACGAGCAGTACTTC
CASSAATGYDEQYF
>15|TRBV12-2|-|TRBJ2-2|-
TGTGCAAGTCGCTTGAAAACAGGGGAACCCGGGGAGCTGTTTTTT
CASRLKTGEPGELFF
>14|TRBV15|TRBD1|TRBJ1-1|-
TGTGCCACCAGCAGAGGACAGGGTCGTATTGAAGCTTTCTTT
CATSRGQGRIEAFF
>14|TRBV5-4|-|TRBJ2-3|-
TGTGCCGGGTCCCGGGACTTTGGGACAGATACGCAGTATTTT
CAGSRDFGTDTQYF
>14|TRBV19|-|TRBJ1-4|-
TGTGCCAGTAGTATCGGGGGGGAGTTCGAAAAACTGTTTTTT
CASSIGGEFEKLFF
>16|TRBV7-9|-|TRBJ2-3|-
TGTGCCAGCAGCCCCCCAGTTGGGGGGGGCCGGGATACGCAGTATTTT
CASSPPVGGGRDTQYF
>15|TRBV7-2|-|TRBJ2-2|-
TGTGCCAGCAGTATGGTCCCGCGGAACACCGGGGAGCTGTTTTTT
CASSMVPRNTGELFF
>18|TRBV7-9|TRBD2|TRBJ2-6|-
TGTGCCAGCAGCTTAGACGGGACTAGCGGGGCTGGGGCCAACGTCCTGACTTTC
CASSLDGTSGAGANVLTF
>14|TRBV18|TRBD1|TRBJ2-7|-
TGTGCCAGCTCACCGCAGACAGGGTTCAACGAGCAGTACTTC
CASSPQTGFNEQYF
>14|TRBV29-1|TRBD2|TRBJ2-3|-
TGCAGCGCCCAAGAGGGACTAGCGGGAGGGTATAAGTATTTT
CSAQEGLAGGYKYF
>14|TRBV28|TRBD1|TRBJ1-1|-
TGTGCCAGCAGTTTTCACAGGGGAAACACTGAAGCTTTCTTT
CASSFHRGNTEAFF
>14|TRBV15|TRBD1|TRBJ2-3|-
TGTGCCACCAGCAGTGGACAGGTCACAGATACGCAGTATTTT
CATSSGQVTDTQYF
>10|TRBV10-2|-|TRBJ2-1|-
TGCGCCAGCGGGAGGGGGGAGCAGTTCTTC
CASGRGEQFF